The clone carrying this TCR beta chain has a handful of counts. Original processing notes: Reference gene primer amplification yielded estimated nucleated cell counts. The table came from immunoSEQ multiplex PCR; TCRdb's copy has only in-frame clones and leaves some out. The DNA was the basis for D and trimming; V, J and clone size are from that table. This sample has about 120,000 clones, with 65% to 90% found just once. The sample belongs to a study of blood T cell repertoires in COVID-19. Background on the study: Acute-phase and convalescent COVID-19 samples originated in the United States, Italy and Spain. T cells, B-cell-depleted T cells, or PBMCs provided the cDNA or gDNA that served as material.

Germline V CDR1 and CDR2: MGHRA, YSYEKL. The CDR3 contains 15 residues. Trimming left V 1 base short and J 3 bases short, with 13 bases between. Sequenced material: peripheral blood. This chain joins TRBV4-1 and TRBJ2-7; D is unclear. The sequence was collected from a man at least 80 years old with acute or convalescent COVID-19. This CDR3 is CASSQGMATYYEQYF. In DNA, the CDR3 is TGCGCCAGCAGCCAAGGTATGGCCACGTACTACGAGCAGTACTTC.